The present TCR beta chain was sequenced within a study of blood T cell repertoires in COVID-19. At the level of the study: Both acute and convalescent COVID-19 samples were obtained from the United States, Italy and Spain. Sample material is recorded as cDNA or gDNA derived from T cells, B-cell-depleted T cells, or PBMCs.

Germline-derived CDR1 and CDR2 are MNHEY and SVGAGI. V shed 6 bases, J shed 6 bases, and the junction held 9 bases outside the gene matches. The CDR3 is 14 residues long. Original analysis: Reference gene primer amplification yielded estimated nucleated cell counts. Assay used: immunoSEQ multiplex PCR; TCRdb lists only in-frame clones, some missing. That table gives V, J and clone size, and the DNA gave D and trimming. The data show about 160,000 clones, with just over 90% seen just once and roughly 2.3% held by the top ten. The chain employs TRBV6-5 and TRBJ1-1, with 8 bases that match TRBD1. The TCR comes from a man aged 18 to 35 with acute or convalescent COVID-19. Sequencing input: peripheral blood. DNA for the CDR3: TGTGCCAGCAGACCGGGACAGGCCTGGGCTGAAGCTTTCTTT. This gives the protein CASRPGQAWAEAFF.